This is a list of T cell receptor beta chains from one sample in a study of blood T cell repertoires in COVID-19. Clones were sequenced by immunoSEQ multiplex PCR, and TCRdb holds only the in-frame ones, with some missing. The table records 110,000 to 150,000 clones, 79% of them present only once. Sequencing was done on a sample of peripheral blood. The source of these receptors is a man aged 60 to 75 with acute or convalescent COVID-19. Each CDR3 is given with its conserved first and last residue. Fields, in order: V gene, J gene, D gene, clone size, CDR3 DNA, CDR3 protein. A D gene is named only where the DNA matches it firmly. Size is omitted from some rows. Given values are once, few, many or a class for expanded clones.

v_call: TRBV7-9
j_call: TRBJ1-2
d_call: NA
clone_size: NA
cdr3_nt: TGTGCCAGCAGCCCCCCCGGGGGGGTCTATGGCTACACCTTC
cdr3_aa: CASSPPGGVYGYTF

v_call: TRBV25-1
j_call: TRBJ1-1
d_call: NA
clone_size: few
cdr3_nt: TGTGCCAGCAGTGACCAACTAAGAGGTATGAACACTGAAGCTTTCTTT
cdr3_aa: CASSDQLRGMNTEAFF

v_call: TRBV4-1
j_call: TRBJ2-1
d_call: NA
clone_size: NA
cdr3_nt: TGCGCCAGCAGCCAAGCTGGACAGAGTTACAATGAGCAGTTCTTC
cdr3_aa: CASSQAGQSYNEQFF

v_call: TRBV28
j_call: TRBJ2-7
d_call: NA
clone_size: NA
cdr3_nt: TGTGCCAGCAGTTTGGGGGGGCAGGGGACCTGGAACTTC
cdr3_aa: CASSLGGQGTWNF

v_call: TRBV6-1
j_call: TRBJ1-5
d_call: NA
clone_size: NA
cdr3_nt: TGTGCCAGCAGTGAAGGTGTACAGTCAGGTTTTAGGCCCCAGCATTTT
cdr3_aa: CASSEGVQSGFRPQHF

v_call: TRBV5-4
j_call: TRBJ1-2
d_call: NA
clone_size: NA
cdr3_nt: TGTGCCAGCAGCTTGGGGCAGGGCAGGATGTATGGCTACACCTTC
cdr3_aa: CASSLGQGRMYGYTF

v_call: TRBV7-2
j_call: TRBJ2-7
d_call: NA
clone_size: NA
cdr3_nt: TGTGCCAGCAGCTTAGTAGGGGGAGTTTACGAGCAGTACTTC
cdr3_aa: CASSLVGGVYEQYF

v_call: TRBV18
j_call: TRBJ1-5
d_call: TRBD1
clone_size: NA
cdr3_nt: TGTGCCAGCTCACCTCAGGGACAGGCAGGGCAGCCCCAGCATTTT
cdr3_aa: CASSPQGQAGQPQHF

v_call: TRBV3-1/TRBV3-2
j_call: TRBJ1-2
d_call: NA
clone_size: NA
cdr3_nt: TGTGCCAGCAGCCAAGGAGTTAGTCGGGGGTACGGCTACACCTTC
cdr3_aa: CASSQGVSRGYGYTF

v_call: TRBV18
j_call: TRBJ2-3
d_call: NA
clone_size: NA
cdr3_nt: TGTGCCAGCTCACCACTGAGGGCGTCAGATACGCAGTATTTT
cdr3_aa: CASSPLRASDTQYF

v_call: TRBV4-1
j_call: TRBJ2-1
d_call: TRBD2
clone_size: NA
cdr3_nt: TGCGCCAGCACCAAAACTAGCGGCTACAATGAGCAGTTCTTC
cdr3_aa: CASTKTSGYNEQFF

v_call: TRBV30
j_call: TRBJ2-3
d_call: TRBD2
clone_size: NA
cdr3_nt: TGTGCCTGGAGTGTACGGCTAGCGGGAGGGACTAGCACAGATACGCAGTATTTT
cdr3_aa: CAWSVRLAGGTSTDTQYF

v_call: TRBV6-5
j_call: TRBJ2-7
d_call: TRBD1
clone_size: once
cdr3_nt: TGTGCCAGCAGTATGGGACAGGGGTCCTACGAGCAGTACTTC
cdr3_aa: CASSMGQGSYEQYF

v_call: TRBV19
j_call: TRBJ2-1
d_call: TRBD2
clone_size: few
cdr3_nt: TGTGCCAGTAGTATTGCGGGAGGGCTCCCCAATGAGCAGTTCTTC
cdr3_aa: CASSIAGGLPNEQFF

v_call: TRBV6-5
j_call: TRBJ1-2
d_call: NA
clone_size: NA
cdr3_nt: TGTGCCAGCACCCTAGCGGGGGTTTCTAACTATGGCTACACCTTC
cdr3_aa: CASTLAGVSNYGYTF

v_call: TRBV6-6
j_call: TRBJ2-7
d_call: NA
clone_size: once
cdr3_nt: TGTGCCAGCAGTTACCACGACACTTCCTACGAGCAGTACTTC
cdr3_aa: CASSYHDTSYEQYF

v_call: TRBV18
j_call: TRBJ2-7
d_call: TRBD2
clone_size: NA
cdr3_nt: TGTGCCAGCTCACCACTAGAAAGCGGGGCCCCGGCTGAGCAGTACTTC
cdr3_aa: CASSPLESGAPAEQYF

v_call: TRBV11-2
j_call: TRBJ2-3
d_call: NA
clone_size: NA
cdr3_nt: TGTGCCAGCAGCTTCATTACTGATACGCAGTATTTT
cdr3_aa: CASSFITDTQYF

v_call: TRBV19
j_call: TRBJ2-1
d_call: TRBD2
clone_size: NA
cdr3_nt: TGTGCCAGTAGTATACAACTAGCGGGTGCGAATGAGCAGTTCTTC
cdr3_aa: CASSIQLAGANEQFF

v_call: TRBV28
j_call: TRBJ1-3
d_call: NA
clone_size: NA
cdr3_nt: TGTGCCAGCAGTTTAGGTAACGGAGAAGGAAACACCATATATTTT
cdr3_aa: CASSLGNGEGNTIYF

v_call: TRBV28
j_call: TRBJ2-2
d_call: NA
clone_size: medium-sized
cdr3_nt: TGTGCCAGCACAGGGCTAGGGACTGGTATCGGGGAGCTGTTTTTT
cdr3_aa: CASTGLGTGIGELFF

v_call: TRBV15
j_call: TRBJ1-5
d_call: TRBD1
clone_size: NA
cdr3_nt: TGTGCCACCAGCAGAGGACAGGGCTACAATCAGCCCCAGCATTTT
cdr3_aa: CATSRGQGYNQPQHF

v_call: TRBV3-1/TRBV3-2
j_call: TRBJ1-1
d_call: NA
clone_size: NA
cdr3_nt: TGTGCCAGCAGCCAAGGGGACATTTATTCTGAAGCTTTCTTT
cdr3_aa: CASSQGDIYSEAFF

v_call: TRBV3-1/TRBV3-2
j_call: TRBJ2-1
d_call: TRBD2
clone_size: NA
cdr3_nt: TGTGCCAGCAGCCAAGGACTAGCGGGATTTAATGAGCAGTTCTTC
cdr3_aa: CASSQGLAGFNEQFF

v_call: TRBV11-2
j_call: TRBJ2-7
d_call: NA
clone_size: NA
cdr3_nt: TGTGCCAGCAGCTCCGGACAGGAGCAGTACTTC
cdr3_aa: CASSSGQEQYF

v_call: TRBV3-1/TRBV3-2
j_call: TRBJ2-7
d_call: TRBD2
clone_size: NA
cdr3_nt: TGTGCCAGCAGCCCTAGACTAGCGGGAGGCGAGCAGTACTTC
cdr3_aa: CASSPRLAGGEQYF

v_call: TRBV7-9
j_call: TRBJ2-7
d_call: TRBD1
clone_size: NA
cdr3_nt: TGTGCCAGCAGCCGTCAGGGGGCGTCCGAGCAGTACTTC
cdr3_aa: CASSRQGASEQYF

v_call: TRBV30
j_call: TRBJ1-2
d_call: NA
clone_size: NA
cdr3_nt: TGTGCCTGGAGTGTAACAGTTAACTATGGCTACACCTTC
cdr3_aa: CAWSVTVNYGYTF

v_call: TRBV6-5
j_call: TRBJ2-7
d_call: TRBD1
clone_size: NA
cdr3_nt: TGTGCCAGCAGTTACTCGACAGGGCCTACTTACGAGCAGTACTTC
cdr3_aa: CASSYSTGPTYEQYF

v_call: TRBV5-1
j_call: TRBJ2-2
d_call: NA
clone_size: NA
cdr3_nt: TGCGCCAGCAGCCCGTCGGGCACCGGGGAGCTGTTTTTT
cdr3_aa: CASSPSGTGELFF

v_call: TRBV18
j_call: TRBJ1-2
d_call: NA
clone_size: NA
cdr3_nt: TGTGCCAGCTCACCTACGGGACAATCGCACTATGGCTACACCTTC
cdr3_aa: CASSPTGQSHYGYTF

v_call: TRBV28
j_call: TRBJ1-2
d_call: TRBD1
clone_size: NA
cdr3_nt: TGTGCCAGCAGTTTGGGACAGGGTAACTATGGCTACACCTTC
cdr3_aa: CASSLGQGNYGYTF

v_call: TRBV10-3
j_call: TRBJ1-1
d_call: NA
clone_size: NA
cdr3_nt: TGTGCCATCAGTGAGTCGATCGTCCAGGAAAGAAACACTGAAGCTTTCTTT
cdr3_aa: CAISESIVQERNTEAFF

v_call: TRBV6-5
j_call: TRBJ1-6
d_call: NA
clone_size: NA
cdr3_nt: TGTGCCAGCAGTTATCGGGGGGACTCCGTTAGGTCACCCCTCCACTTT
cdr3_aa: CASSYRGDSVRSPLHF

v_call: TRBV6-5
j_call: TRBJ2-5
d_call: TRBD1
clone_size: NA
cdr3_nt: TGTGCCAGCAGTCCCTCGACAGGGACGTTTGAGACCCAGTACTTC
cdr3_aa: CASSPSTGTFETQYF

v_call: TRBV30
j_call: TRBJ1-5
d_call: NA
clone_size: NA
cdr3_nt: TGTGCCTGGAGTTCAGGGCCCGATCAGCCCCAGCATTTT
cdr3_aa: CAWSSGPDQPQHF

v_call: TRBV19
j_call: TRBJ1-2
d_call: TRBD1
clone_size: NA
cdr3_nt: TGTGCCAGTACTAATTCCGGGACAGGGCCTGGCTACACCTTC
cdr3_aa: CASTNSGTGPGYTF

v_call: TRBV18
j_call: TRBJ1-1
d_call: TRBD1
clone_size: NA
cdr3_nt: TGTGCCAGCTCCATGGGGACAGGGGCCTTGAACACTGAAGCTTTCTTT
cdr3_aa: CASSMGTGALNTEAFF

v_call: TRBV27
j_call: TRBJ2-2
d_call: TRBD2
clone_size: NA
cdr3_nt: TGTGCCAGCAGTTTTGGAGGAGCGGGAGCGGTCGGGGAGCTGTTTTTT
cdr3_aa: CASSFGGAGAVGELFF

v_call: TRBV5-1
j_call: TRBJ1-1
d_call: NA
clone_size: NA
cdr3_nt: TGCGCCAGCAGCTTCGCAGGGGACACTGAAGCTTTCTTT
cdr3_aa: CASSFAGDTEAFF

v_call: TRBV7-6
j_call: TRBJ2-3
d_call: TRBD2
clone_size: few
cdr3_nt: TGTGCCAGCAGCCCAGCGGGAGGTCGCACAGATACGCAGTATTTT
cdr3_aa: CASSPAGGRTDTQYF

v_call: TRBV20-1
j_call: TRBJ1-5
d_call: NA
clone_size: NA
cdr3_nt: TGCAGTGCTAGTTCCAGGGGAAATCAGCCCCAGCATTTT
cdr3_aa: CSASSRGNQPQHF

v_call: TRBV30
j_call: TRBJ2-1
d_call: NA
clone_size: few
cdr3_nt: TGTGCCTGGGACGACTCCCTGAGCTCCTACAATGAGCAGTTCTTC
cdr3_aa: CAWDDSLSSYNEQFF

v_call: TRBV28
j_call: TRBJ1-2
d_call: TRBD1
clone_size: NA
cdr3_nt: TGTGCCAGCGTGAAAGGGACAGGTTTTTTGGTTAACTATGGCTACACCTTC
cdr3_aa: CASVKGTGFLVNYGYTF

v_call: TRBV27
j_call: TRBJ2-3
d_call: NA
clone_size: few
cdr3_nt: TGTGCCAGCAGTCTCCGGGGACTCCCACTGGGTACAGATACGCAGTATTTT
cdr3_aa: CASSLRGLPLGTDTQYF